These 16 T cell receptor beta chains were all obtained from the same sample, sequenced in a study of spatial heterogeneity in lung cancer. Time point defined: sample taken at primary tumor resection. Extraction of whole RNA from tumor, nontumor lung or frozen PBMC preceded unsorted sequencing. TCRdb independently ran MiXCR on the 5' RACE reads; one entry per CDR3 protein. The sample records more than 65,000 distinct CDR3 sequences, about 12% being singletons. The sample was PBMCs, taken at surgery. These TCRs come from a male donor with early-stage non-small cell lung cancer.

The chain employs TRBV29-1 and TRBJ1-2; tentatively, D is TRBD1 (5 bases). Trimming left V 4 bases short and J 3 bases short, with 6 bases between. This CDR3 contains 11 residues. Germline V CDR1 and CDR2: SQVTM, ANQGSEA. In nucleotides, the CDR3 is TGCAGCGTTGGGGACTACTATGGCTACACCTTC. Its protein product is CSVGDYYGYTF.

The CDR3 reads CASSETGINDEKLFF. The CDR3 DNA sequence: TGTGCCAGCAGTGAGACAGGGATTAACGATGAAAAACTGTTTTTT. The V and J genes are TRBV2 and TRBJ1-4, with TRBD1 matching 7 bases. Trimming removed 3 bases from V and 6 bases from J; junction bases left unmatched: 7. CDR3 length equals 15 residues. The germline CDR1 and CDR2 sequences are SNHLY and FYNNEI.

This clonotype is labeled medium-sized. This chain joins TRBV5-4 and TRBJ2-1; D may be TRBD1 (5 bases). V shed 5 bases and J shed 3 bases, with 9 bases lying between them. Germline V gene lookup returns CDR1 SGHNT and CDR2 YYREEE (reference sequence). The CDR3 is made up of 13 amino acids. The CDR3 is CASSLDSYNEQFF. The DNA of the CDR3 is TGTGCCAGCAGTCTCGACAGCTACAATGAGCAGTTCTTC. Filled out from reference TRBV5-4 and TRBJ2-1, the complete variable domain reads ETGVTQSPTHLIKTRGQQVTLRCSSQSGHNTVSWYQQALGQGPQFIFQYYREEENGRGNFPPRFSGLQFPNYSSELNVNALELDDSALYLCASSLDSYNEQFFGPGTRLTVL.

The chain joins TRBV5-4 to TRBJ2-2, with D possibly being TRBD1 or TRBD2 (6 bases each). The CDR3 consists of 16 residues. V lost 4 bases and J 6 bases, leaving 19 bases between the germline ends. Germline CDR1 is SGHNT and CDR2 is YYREEE (reference sequence). CDR3 DNA sequence: TGTGCCAGCAGCCAAACGGGGGCCGGAAGTGCCGGGGAGCTGTTTTTT. Encoded protein: CASSQTGAGSAGELFF. Full variable domain (rest looked up from reference TRBV5-4 and TRBJ2-2): ETGVTQSPTHLIKTRGQQVTLRCSSQSGHNTVSWYQQALGQGPQFIFQYYREEENGRGNFPPRFSGLQFPNYSSELNVNALELDDSALYLCASSQTGAGSAGELFFGEGSRLTVL.

This chain links TRBV27 with TRBJ1-1; TRBD1 is a possible D gene (5 bases). Germline loops: CDR1 MNHEY, CDR2 SMNVEV (reference sequence). V was clipped by 7 bases and J by 3 bases, with 6 bases between them. The CDR3 length is 11 residues. CDR3 amino acids: CASTGHTEAFF. Written as DNA, the CDR3 is TGTGCCAGCACAGGGCACACTGAAGCTTTCTTT.

The chain combines TRBV20-1 with TRBJ2-1; TRBD1 might be the D (6 bases). This CDR3 has 15 residues. Germline V lookup: CDR1 DFQATT, CDR2 SNEGSKA (reference sequence). The V gene lost 5 bases and the J gene lost 5 bases, with 19 bases spanning the gap. Here the CDR3 DNA reads TGCAGTGCTCCTCCGTCAACAGGGATAAACAATGAGCAGTTCTTC. It is translated as CSAPPSTGINNEQFF.

The chain combines TRBV29-1 with TRBJ2-5; TRBD2 aligns across 8 bases. V was clipped by 4 bases and J by 4 bases; unmatched bases: 5. The V gene's germline CDR1 is SQVTM and CDR2 ANQGSEA. CDR3 length: 13 amino acids. CDR3 bases: TGCAGCGTTGGGCGGGAGGCCCCAGAGACCCAGTACTTC. Translated, it gives CSVGREAPETQYF.

This clonotype was counted ten times or more. V is TRBV7-3 and J is TRBJ1-1; D is ambiguous. Germline V gives CDR1 SGHTA, CDR2 FQGTGA. This CDR3 is built from 13 residues. Deletions cut 4 bases from V and 1 base from J, with 7 bases between. The CDR3 is CASSSNTNTEAFF. DNA for the CDR3: TGTGCCAGCAGCTCCAACACGAACACTGAAGCTTTCTTT.

The table lists this clonotype with a few counts. The chain couples TRBV5-1 to TRBJ2-3, with D possibly being TRBD1 or TRBD2 (5 bases each). From germline, CDR1 is SGHRS and CDR2 YFSETQ. Trimming pared 3 bases from V and 6 bases from J, leaving 8 bases between. The CDR3 consists of 12 residues. The CDR3 loop is CASSSEGDTQYF. DNA for the CDR3: TGCGCCAGCAGCTCCGAGGGGGATACGCAGTATTTT.

DNA of the CDR3: TGTGCCAGTAGGACAGAGGGACAGTTTAACACTGAAGCTTTCTTT. Amino acids: CASRTEGQFNTEAFF. This chain links TRBV19 with TRBJ1-1; 7 bases agree with TRBD1. CDR1 is LNHDA and CDR2 is SQIVND in the germline V gene (reference sequence). The CDR3 spans 15 residues. Trimming cost V 6 bases and J 2 bases; bases outside gene matches: 9.

This clonotype was seen a handful of times. The J gene is TRBJ2-2, the V gene TRBV6-5; the D gene is possibly TRBD1 (5 bases). Germline V gene data show CDR1 as MNHEY and CDR2 as SVGAGI. There are 15 residues in the CDR3. V dropped 5 bases and J dropped 0 bases, with 10 bases sitting between them. CDR3 bases: TGTGCCAGCAGTGACGGACATGCGAACACCGGGGAGCTGTTTTTT. Residues: CASSDGHANTGELFF.

The chain uses TRBV19 and TRBJ1-1; no clear D gene. This CDR3 is built from 13 residues. The V gene lost 3 bases and the J gene lost 5 bases, with 10 bases spanning the gap. The germline V gene has CDR1 LNHDA and CDR2 SQIVND (reference sequence). The CDR3 loop is CASSIQRLTEAFF. DNA for the CDR3: TGTGCCAGTAGTATCCAGAGGTTGACTGAAGCTTTCTTT.

The chain has TRBV29-1 and TRBJ1-1; 8 bases fit TRBD1. This CDR3 contains 15 residues. The germline gives CDR1 SQVTM, CDR2 ANQGSEA. V shed 3 bases, J shed 6 bases, and the junction held 12 bases outside the gene matches. The CDR3 sequence: CSVDLNRGFFAEAFF. The CDR3, as DNA: TGCAGCGTTGACCTCAACAGGGGGTTTTTTGCTGAAGCTTTCTTT.

This clonotype turned up a few times. The chain combines TRBV10-1 with TRBJ1-1; D is ambiguous. The CDR3 has 17 amino acids. Trimming removed 0 bases from V and 4 bases from J, with 18 bases in between. Germline assignment: CDR1 WNHNN and CDR2 SYGVQD (reference sequence). The CDR3 coding sequence is TGCGCCAGCAGTGAGTCGAGGTTCGGTCGGGGTAGCACTGAAGCTTTCTTT. This codes for CASSESRFGRGSTEAFF.

V usage is TRBV29-1 and J usage is TRBJ1-1, with no clear D. The CDR3 length is 12 residues. Germline CDR1 reads SQVTM; CDR2 reads ANQGSEA. V gave up 7 bases and J gave up 6 bases, with 15 bases separating them. CDR3 amino acids: CSAGEAVAEAFF. CDR3 coding DNA: TGCAGCGCCGGGGAGGCAGTAGCTGAAGCTTTCTTT.

J is TRBJ2-1 and V is TRBV19; a weak D match, TRBD2 (6 bases). V was shortened by 5 bases and J by 5 bases, with 16 bases between the two germline ends. The germline V gene encodes CDR1 LNHDA and CDR2 SQIVND (reference sequence). This CDR3 comprises 15 residues. The CDR3, as DNA: TGTGCCAGTAGTCCCGACGGGAGCGGACACAATGAGCAGTTCTTC. Translation: CASSPDGSGHNEQFF.